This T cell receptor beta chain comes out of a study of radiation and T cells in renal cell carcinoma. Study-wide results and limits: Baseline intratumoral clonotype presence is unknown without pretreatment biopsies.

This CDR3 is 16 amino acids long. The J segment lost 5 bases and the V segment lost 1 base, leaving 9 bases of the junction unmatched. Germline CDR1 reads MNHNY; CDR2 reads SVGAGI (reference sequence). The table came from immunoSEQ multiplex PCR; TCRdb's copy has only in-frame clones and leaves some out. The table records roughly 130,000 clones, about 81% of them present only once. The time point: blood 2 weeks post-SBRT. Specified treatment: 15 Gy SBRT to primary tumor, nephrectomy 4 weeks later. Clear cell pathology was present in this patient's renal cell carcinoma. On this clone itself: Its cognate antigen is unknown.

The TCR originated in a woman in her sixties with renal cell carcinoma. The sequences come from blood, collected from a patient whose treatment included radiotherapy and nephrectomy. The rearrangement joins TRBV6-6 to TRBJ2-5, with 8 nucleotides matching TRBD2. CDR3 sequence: CASSYWARGGRETQYF. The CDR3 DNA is TGTGCCAGCAGTTACTGGGCTCGGGGCGGGAGGGAGACCCAGTACTTC.